This TCR beta chain stems from a study of blood T cell repertoires in COVID-19. Study-level information: From the United States, Italy and Spain came samples of acute and convalescent COVID-19.

The assay was immunoSEQ multiplex PCR, and TCRdb's table has in-frame clones only and misses some. The table has about 55,000 clones, around 83% seen once; the top ten hold 5.5% to 6%. This CDR3 region has 11 residues. Germline assignment: CDR1 SGHTA and CDR2 FQGNSA. Trimming stripped 5 bases from V and 7 bases from J, with 9 bases between. This receptor was identified in a human donor in a cohort sampled during active or convalescent COVID-19. The sample taken for sequencing was peripheral blood. V and J are TRBV7-2 and TRBJ2-7, with a tentative D call TRBD1 (5 bases). The CDR3 sequence is CASSPGLEQYF. DNA for the CDR3: TGTGCCAGCAGCCCAGGGTTAGAGCAGTACTTC.